This T cell receptor (beta chain) was sequenced during a study of CD8 T cells in ankylosing spondylitis. Whole-study results and caveats: Fewer than 10 highly homologous variants made up a TCR beta motif that seemed to typify ankylosing spondylitis blood. In ankylosing spondylitis patients, matched synovial fluid reportedly showed significant enrichment of disease-linked clones. Disease-linked clones, CD8+, were relatively rare in peripheral blood.

TCRdb redid the calling of the 5' RACE reads with MiXCR, one entry per CDR3 protein. The sample has about 540,000 distinct CDR3 sequences, more than 9.5% seen once. Looked up from germline, CDR1 is SEHNR and CDR2 is FQNEAQ (reference sequence). The length of the CDR3 is 15 residues. Trimming shortened V by 5 bases and J by 2 bases, and 13 bases separated the two germline ends. This clonotype was seen repeatedly, ten times or more. The antigen is not known. The TCR originated in a male donor with ankylosing spondylitis. Material: blood, either unsorted or a sorted T cell fraction (not recorded which). The V gene is TRBV7-9, the J gene TRBJ2-1; D perhaps matches TRBD1 (5 bases). The CDR3 here is CASSLYQGPYNEQFF. As DNA, the CDR3 is TGTGCCAGCAGCCTCTATCAGGGCCCCTACAATGAGCAGTTCTTC.